This T cell receptor beta chain was recorded in a study of ipilimumab plus nivolumab after autologous stem cell transplantation. Produced via immunoSEQ multiplex PCR; TCRdb's table is partial and in-frame only. The table includes 16,000 or so clones, 65% to 75% detected once. Sequenced here: PBMCs, sampled in a trial of ipilimumab plus nivolumab as post-transplant consolidation. This sequence originates from a male donor with diffuse large B-cell lymphoma.

The DNA of the CDR3 is TGCGCCAGCAGCACAGGGACGAGCTCCTACAATGAGCAGTTCTTC. Protein: CASSTGTSSYNEQFF. J is TRBJ2-1 and V is TRBV5-1; the D gene is possibly TRBD1 (6 bases). The CDR3 is 15 amino acids. Germline-derived CDR1 and CDR2 are SGHRS and YFSETQ. V gave up 4 bases and J gave up 0 bases, with 11 bases separating them.